This TCR beta chain appears in the sequencing data of a study of blood T cell repertoires in COVID-19. V lost 0 bases and J lost 15; bases outside the gene matches: 8. The CDR3 extends over 13 amino acids. Germline lookup yields CDR1 SGHRS and CDR2 YFSETQ. Data came from immunoSEQ multiplex PCR; TCRdb stores just in-frame clones and leaves some out. The sample records over 200,000 clones, more than 75% being singletons. This receptor was identified in a woman in her thirties or forties who had recovered from COVID-19. Sequenced input: peripheral blood. The chain links TRBV5-1 to TRBJ2-1; 8 nucleotides match TRBD2. CDR3 sequence (DNA): TGCGCCAGCAGCTTGGAAAGGGGCGGGGGGTGGTTCTTC. It yields the protein CASSLERGGGWFF.